This is a list of T cell receptor beta chains from one sample in a study of T cell responses to AZD1222 COVID-19 vaccine. Profiled with immunoSEQ multiplex PCR; TCRdb holds only in-frame clones, not every one. The data contain 120,000 or so clones, less than 95% of them seen just once; the ten biggest clones take up more than 6%. The sample consisted of peripheral blood, taken on day 0 of AZD1222 vaccination. The receptors shown here come from an adult in good health. Each CDR3 is given with its conserved first and last residue.

v_call	cdr3_aa
TRBV4-2	CASSPPREGTYNEQFF
TRBV28	CASSLRDTQYF
TRBV28	CASSPRTTNEKLFF
TRBV7-3	CASSSKNLLQGGELFF
TRBV7-8	CASSRGQTTGELFF
TRBV5-1	CASSPGGQNSPLHF
TRBV29-1	CSVDQGSSYEQYF
TRBV11-2	CASSLGFRGSTDTQYF
TRBV9	CASSVATSTGELFF
TRBV10-3	CAISEGKGYDQPQHF
TRBV5-6	CASGDGVFNEKLFF
TRBV24-1	CATSDLDRRAGETQYF
TRBV29-1	CSVGGRGWYGYTF
TRBV9	CASSVGQRSSYNEQFF
TRBV28	CASSFWGDRAALWNTIYF
TRBV5-4	CASSYRQPMYNEQFF
TRBV2	CASSGTSGSWEEQFF
TRBV5-3	CARSLGQDRHSNQPQHF
TRBV7-3	CASSLAGGAIEQFF
TRBV3-1/TRBV3-2	CASSQEDGANVLTF
TRBV27	CASSSHLKLAKNIQYF
TRBV19	CASSIGDISYNSPLHF
TRBV10-3	CAISRGFGDTQYF
TRBV19	CASHGLGGLQPQHF
TRBV7-9	CASSSQGVTSGANVLTF
TRBV7-6	CASSLTQGWTGELFF
TRBV28	CASGQGDSPLHF
TRBV7-9	CASSPTASGTHNEQFF
TRBV5-1	CASSLIRNTEAFF
TRBV19	CASAYEGTEAFF
TRBV12-3/TRBV12-4	CASSQRTGVEQYF
TRBV27	CASSSPSKGGNQPQHF
TRBV5-6	CASSIQGSNQPQHF
TRBV4-2	CASSQDPKGSYNSPLHF
TRBV29-1	CSAGTAYEQYF
TRBV27	CASSFKREFYEQFF
TRBV5-1	CASSLAGELNGYTF
TRBV20-1	CSAREVYEQYF
TRBV28	CASSEEGRVNF
TRBV30	CAWSSGTTLRF
TRBV28	CASSTPLGQGGRTEAFF
TRBV28	CASRQLIGGSPLHF
TRBV28	CASSLLLKGEKLFF
TRBV5-4	CASSYTSGSPDTQYF
TRBV6-2/TRBV6-3	CASSYLGTGKETQYF
TRBV5-1	CASGTSGTSYNEQFF
TRBV18	CASSPVGTGMGYTF
TRBV28	CASSLSAGMKEQFF
TRBV5-1	CASSFSGAGYNEQFF
TRBV28	CASSTSGPSYEQYF
TRBV7-8	CASSTLGASGAAYEQYF
TRBV3-1/TRBV3-2	CASSQGGGTEAFF
TRBV5-1	CASSSQGYEQYF
TRBV28	CASSLLQGLAAYNEQFF
TRBV14	CASSQDWAGVTGNEQFF